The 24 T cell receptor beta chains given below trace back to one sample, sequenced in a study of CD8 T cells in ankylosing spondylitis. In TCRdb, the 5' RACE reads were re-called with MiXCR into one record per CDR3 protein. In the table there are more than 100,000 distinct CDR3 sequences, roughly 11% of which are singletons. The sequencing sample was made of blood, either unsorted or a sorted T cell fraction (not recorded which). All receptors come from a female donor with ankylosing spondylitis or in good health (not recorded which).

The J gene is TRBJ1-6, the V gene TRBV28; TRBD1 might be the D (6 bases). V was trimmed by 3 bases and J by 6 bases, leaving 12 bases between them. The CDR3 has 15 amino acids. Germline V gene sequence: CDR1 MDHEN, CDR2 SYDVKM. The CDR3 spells CASSLRGAGNSPLHF. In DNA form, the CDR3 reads TGTGCCAGCAGTTTGCGGGGGGCGGGTAATTCACCCCTCCACTTT.

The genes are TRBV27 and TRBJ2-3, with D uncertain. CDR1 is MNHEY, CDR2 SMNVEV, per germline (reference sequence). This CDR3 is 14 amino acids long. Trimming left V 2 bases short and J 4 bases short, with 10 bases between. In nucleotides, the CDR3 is TGTGCCAGCAGTTTAACCCCTCCGGCAGATACGCAGTATTTT. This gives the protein CASSLTPPADTQYF.

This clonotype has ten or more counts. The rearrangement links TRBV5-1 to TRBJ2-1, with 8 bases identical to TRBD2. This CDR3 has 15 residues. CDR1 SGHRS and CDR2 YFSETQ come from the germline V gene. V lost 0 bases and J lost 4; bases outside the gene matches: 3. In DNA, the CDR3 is TGCGCCAGCAGCTTGGGCGGGAGGTATTACAATGAGCAGTTCTTC. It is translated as CASSLGGRYYNEQFF. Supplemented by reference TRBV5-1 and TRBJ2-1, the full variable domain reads KAGVTQTPRYLIKTRGQQVTLSCSPISGHRSVSWYQQTPGQGLQFLFEYFSETQRNKGNFPGRFSGRQFSNSRSEMNVSTLELGDSALYLCASSLGGRYYNEQFFGPGTRLTVL.

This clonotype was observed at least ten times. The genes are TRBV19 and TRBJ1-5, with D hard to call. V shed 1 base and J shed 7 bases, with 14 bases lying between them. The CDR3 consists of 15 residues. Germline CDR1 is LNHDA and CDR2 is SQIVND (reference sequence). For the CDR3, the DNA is TGTGCCAGTAGTATAGCTGTGGAAATGTGGCAGCCCCAGCATTTT. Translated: CASSIAVEMWQPQHF.

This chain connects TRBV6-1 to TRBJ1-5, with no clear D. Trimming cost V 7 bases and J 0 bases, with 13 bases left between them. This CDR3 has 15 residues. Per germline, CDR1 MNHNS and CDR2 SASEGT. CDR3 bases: TGTGCCAGCAACAAGGGTCGAGCTAGCAATCAGCCCCAGCATTTT. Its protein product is CASNKGRASNQPQHF.

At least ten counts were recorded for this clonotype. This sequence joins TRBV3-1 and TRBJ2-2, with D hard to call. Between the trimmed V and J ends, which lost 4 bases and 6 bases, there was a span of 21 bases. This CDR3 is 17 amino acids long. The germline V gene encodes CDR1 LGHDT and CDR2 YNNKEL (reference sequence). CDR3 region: CASSRRQVRHGSGELFF. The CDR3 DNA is TGTGCCAGCAGCCGCCGGCAGGTCAGGCATGGCTCCGGGGAGCTGTTTTTT.

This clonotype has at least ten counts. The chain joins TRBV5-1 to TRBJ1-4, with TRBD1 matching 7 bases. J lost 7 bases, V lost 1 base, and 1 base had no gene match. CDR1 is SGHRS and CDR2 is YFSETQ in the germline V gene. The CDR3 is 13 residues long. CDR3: CASSLRQGEKLFF. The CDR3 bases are TGCGCCAGCAGCTTGAGACAGGGTGAAAAACTGTTTTTT. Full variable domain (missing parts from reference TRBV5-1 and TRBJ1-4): KAGVTQTPRYLIKTRGQQVTLSCSPISGHRSVSWYQQTPGQGLQFLFEYFSETQRNKGNFPGRFSGRQFSNSRSEMNVSTLELGDSALYLCASSLRQGEKLFFGSGTQLSVL.

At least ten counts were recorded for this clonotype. CDR3 nucleotides: TGTGCCAGCAGTTTCGGGCGGGTCAATCAGCCCCAGCATTTT. It specifies CASSFGRVNQPQHF. The V gene is TRBV12-3 or TRBV12-4, the J gene TRBJ1-5; no clear D gene. The CDR3 contains 14 residues. Trimming removed 3 bases from V and 3 bases from J, with 9 bases in between.

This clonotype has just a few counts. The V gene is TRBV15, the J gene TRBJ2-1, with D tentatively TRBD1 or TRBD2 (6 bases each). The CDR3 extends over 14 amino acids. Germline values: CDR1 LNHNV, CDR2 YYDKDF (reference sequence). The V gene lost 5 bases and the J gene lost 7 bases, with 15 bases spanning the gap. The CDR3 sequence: CATSEGGGRNEQFF. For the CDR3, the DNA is TGTGCCACCAGCGAGGGGGGCGGAAGGAATGAGCAGTTCTTC.

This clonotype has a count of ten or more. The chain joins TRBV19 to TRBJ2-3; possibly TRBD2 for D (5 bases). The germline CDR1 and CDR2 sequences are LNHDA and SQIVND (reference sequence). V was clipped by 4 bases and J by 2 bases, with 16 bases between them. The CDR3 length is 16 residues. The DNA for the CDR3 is TGTGCCAGTAGTAGCCCGGGAAGCGGATACACAGATACGCAGTATTTT. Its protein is CASSSPGSGYTDTQYF.

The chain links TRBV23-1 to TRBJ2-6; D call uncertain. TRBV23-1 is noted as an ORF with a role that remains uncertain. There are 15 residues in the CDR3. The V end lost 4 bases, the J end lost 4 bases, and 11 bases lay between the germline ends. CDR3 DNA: TGCGCCAGCAGTCTTAGGGTGTCCGGGGCCAACGTCCTGACTTTC. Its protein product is CASSLRVSGANVLTF.

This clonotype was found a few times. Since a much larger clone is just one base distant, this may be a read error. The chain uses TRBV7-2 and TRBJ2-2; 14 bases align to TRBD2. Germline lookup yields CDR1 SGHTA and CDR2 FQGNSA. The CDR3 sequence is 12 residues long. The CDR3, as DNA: TGTGCCAGCAGCCGACTAGCGGGAGGGGTGGGTTTT. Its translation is CASSRLAGGVGF. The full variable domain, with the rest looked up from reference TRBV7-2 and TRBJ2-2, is GAGVSQSPSNKVTEKGKDVELRCDPISGHTALYWYRQSLGQGLEFLIYFQGNSAPDKSGLPSDRFSAERTGGSVSTLTIQRTQQEDSAVYLCASSRLAGGVGFGEGSRLTVL.

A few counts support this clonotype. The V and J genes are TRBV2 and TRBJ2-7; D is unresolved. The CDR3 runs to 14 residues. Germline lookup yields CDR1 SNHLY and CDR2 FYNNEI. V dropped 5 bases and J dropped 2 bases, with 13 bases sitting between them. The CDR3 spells CASSFETKTYEQYF. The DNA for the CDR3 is TGTGCCAGCAGTTTTGAGACAAAAACCTACGAGCAGTACTTC.

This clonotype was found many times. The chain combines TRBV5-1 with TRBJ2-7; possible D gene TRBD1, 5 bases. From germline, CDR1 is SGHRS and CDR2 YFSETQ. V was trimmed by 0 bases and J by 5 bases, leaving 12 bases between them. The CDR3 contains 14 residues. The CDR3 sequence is CASSLEQETDEQYF. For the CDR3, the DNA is TGCGCCAGCAGCTTGGAACAGGAAACAGACGAGCAGTACTTC.

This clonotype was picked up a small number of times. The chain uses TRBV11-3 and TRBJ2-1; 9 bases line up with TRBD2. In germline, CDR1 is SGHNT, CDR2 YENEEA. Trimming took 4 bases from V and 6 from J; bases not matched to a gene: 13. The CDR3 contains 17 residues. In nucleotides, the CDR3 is TGTGCCAGCAGCTCCTCAACGACTAGCGGAAGGGGCAATGAGCAGTTCTTC. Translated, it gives CASSSSTTSGRGNEQFF.

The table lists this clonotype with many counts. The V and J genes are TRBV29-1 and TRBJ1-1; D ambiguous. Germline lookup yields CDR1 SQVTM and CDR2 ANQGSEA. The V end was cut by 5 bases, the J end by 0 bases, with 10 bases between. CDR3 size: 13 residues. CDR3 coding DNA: TGCAGCGTTAACTGGGGTATGAACACTGAAGCTTTCTTT. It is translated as CSVNWGMNTEAFF. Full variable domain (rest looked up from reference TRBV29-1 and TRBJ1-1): SAVISQKPSRDICQRGTSLTIQCQVDSQVTMMFWYRQQPGQSLTLIATANQGSEATYESGFVIDKFPISRPNLTFSTLTVSNMSPEDSSIYLCSVNWGMNTEAFFGQGTRLTVV.

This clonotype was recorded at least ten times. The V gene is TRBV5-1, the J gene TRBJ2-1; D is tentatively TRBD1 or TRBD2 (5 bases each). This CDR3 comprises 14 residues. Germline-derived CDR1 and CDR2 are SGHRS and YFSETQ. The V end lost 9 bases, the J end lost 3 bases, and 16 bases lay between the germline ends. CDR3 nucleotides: TGCGCCACCAACCGGGACGGGCGCTACAATGAGCAGTTCTTC. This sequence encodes CATNRDGRYNEQFF.

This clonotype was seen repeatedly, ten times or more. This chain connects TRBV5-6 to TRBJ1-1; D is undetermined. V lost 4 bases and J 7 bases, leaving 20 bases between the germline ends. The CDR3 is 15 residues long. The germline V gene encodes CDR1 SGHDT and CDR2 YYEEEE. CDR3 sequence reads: CASSQYHLQGNEAFF. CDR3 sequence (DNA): TGTGCCAGCAGCCAGTACCACTTACAAGGGAATGAAGCTTTCTTT. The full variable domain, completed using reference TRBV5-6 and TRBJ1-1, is DAGVTQSPTHLIKTRGQQVTLRCSPKSGHDTVSWYQQALGQGPQFIFQYYEEEERQRGNFPDRFSGHQFPNYSSELNVNALLLGDSALYLCASSQYHLQGNEAFFGQGTRLTVV.

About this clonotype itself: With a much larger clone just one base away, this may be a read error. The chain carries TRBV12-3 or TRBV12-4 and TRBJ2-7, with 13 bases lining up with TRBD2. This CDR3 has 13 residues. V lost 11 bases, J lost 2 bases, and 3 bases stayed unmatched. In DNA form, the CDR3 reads TGTGCCGCGGGGACTAGCGGGACCTACGAGCAGTACTTC. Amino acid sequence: CAAGTSGTYEQYF.

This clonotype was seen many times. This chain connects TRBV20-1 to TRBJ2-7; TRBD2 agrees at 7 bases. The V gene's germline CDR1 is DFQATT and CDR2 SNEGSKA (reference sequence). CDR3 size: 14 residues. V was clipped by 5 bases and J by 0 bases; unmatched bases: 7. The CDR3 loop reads CSARDYLSSYEQYF. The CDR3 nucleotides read TGCAGTGCTCGGGACTACCTAAGCTCCTACGAGCAGTACTTC.

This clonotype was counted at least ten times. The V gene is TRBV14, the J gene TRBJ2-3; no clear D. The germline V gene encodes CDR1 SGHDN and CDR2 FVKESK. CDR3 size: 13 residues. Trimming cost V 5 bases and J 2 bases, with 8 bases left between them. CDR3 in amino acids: CASSDDITDTQYF. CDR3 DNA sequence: TGTGCCAGCAGCGACGACATCACAGATACGCAGTATTTT.

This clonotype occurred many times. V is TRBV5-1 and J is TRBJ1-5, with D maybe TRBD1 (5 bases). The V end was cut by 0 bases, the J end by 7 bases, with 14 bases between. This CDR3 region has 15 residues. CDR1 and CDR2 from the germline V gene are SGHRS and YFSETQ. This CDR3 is CASSLVRGRGQPQHF. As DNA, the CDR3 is TGCGCCAGCAGCTTGGTGAGGGGTCGAGGGCAGCCCCAGCATTTT.

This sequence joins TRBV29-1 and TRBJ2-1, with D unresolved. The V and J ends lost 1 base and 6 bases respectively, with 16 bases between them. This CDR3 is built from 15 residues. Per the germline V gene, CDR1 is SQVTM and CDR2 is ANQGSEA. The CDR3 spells CSVEVTLGMGNEQFF. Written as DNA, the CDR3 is TGCAGCGTTGAAGTGACTTTGGGTATGGGCAATGAGCAGTTCTTC.

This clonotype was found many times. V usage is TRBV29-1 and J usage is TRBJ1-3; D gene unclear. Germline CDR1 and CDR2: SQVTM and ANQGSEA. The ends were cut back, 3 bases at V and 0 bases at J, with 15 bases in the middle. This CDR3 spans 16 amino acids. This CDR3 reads CSVDDLDRYSGNTIYF. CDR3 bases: TGCAGCGTTGATGACCTAGACCGATACTCTGGAAACACCATATATTTT.